The rows below give T cell receptor beta chains drawn from one sample of a study of beta chain features in type 1 diabetes. Data came from immunoSEQ multiplex PCR; TCRdb stores just in-frame clones and leaves some out. The sample carries 250,000 or so clones, more than 11% recorded once. The sample comprised naive CD4+ T cells from blood. The receptors come from a man younger than 45 with type 1 diabetes. The CDR3 runs from the conserved cysteine through the conserved F or W. A D gene is named only where the DNA matches it firmly. Part of the rows lack a size; the others show once, few, many or a class for expanded clones.

J gene,D gene,clone size,V gene,CDR3 protein,CDR3 DNA
TRBJ2-5,TRBD2,few,TRBV7-9,CASSRLAGVDWETQYF,TGTGCCAGCAGCCGACTAGCGGGAGTTGATTGGGAGACCCAGTACTTC
TRBJ1-1,TRBD1,NA,TRBV18,CASSLGQGYTEAFF,TGTGCCAGCTCACTTGGACAGGGGTACACTGAAGCTTTCTTT
TRBJ1-2,NA,few,TRBV5-4,CASSFGQGVFNYGYTF,NA
TRBJ2-2,TRBD2,NA,TRBV27,CASSTRTSGDFTGELFF,TGTGCCAGCAGTACCAGGACTAGCGGGGACTTCACCGGGGAGCTGTTTTTT
TRBJ2-5,TRBD1,few,TRBV30,CAWAGTAQETQYF,TGTGCCTGGGCTGGGACAGCCCAAGAGACCCAGTACTTC
TRBJ1-5,NA,few,TRBV2,CASNPRPGQKNQPQHF,TGTGCCAGCAACCCCCGCCCAGGACAGAAAAATCAGCCCCAGCATTTT
TRBJ1-2,NA,few,TRBV27,CASSMTGENYGYTF,TGTGCCAGCAGCATGACAGGTGAAAACTATGGCTACACCTTC
TRBJ2-1,TRBD1,NA,TRBV7-8,CASSLVVGDRGIVEQFF,TGTGCCAGCAGCTTAGTAGTGGGGGACAGGGGGATCGTGGAGCAGTTCTTC
TRBJ2-7,TRBD1,NA,TRBV5-1,CASRVVDRVYEQYF,TGCGCCAGCAGAGTAGTGGACAGGGTCTACGAGCAGTACTTC
TRBJ2-1,TRBD2,NA,TRBV7-9,CASSAGLAGGPYLNEQFF,TGTGCCAGCAGCGCCGGACTAGCGGGAGGGCCTTATCTAAATGAGCAGTTCTTC
TRBJ2-1,TRBD1,NA,TRBV6-5,CASSRGTTGENEQFF,TGTGCCAGCAGTAGGGGTACAACAGGGGAGAATGAGCAGTTCTTC
TRBJ1-5,NA,NA,TRBV27,CASSLKSNQPQHF,TGTGCCAGCAGTTTAAAGAGTAATCAGCCCCAGCATTTT
TRBJ2-1,TRBD2,few,TRBV5-1,CASSLTSSGGYNEQFF,TGCGCCAGCAGCTTGACGTCTAGCGGAGGGTACAATGAGCAGTTCTTC
TRBJ1-2,TRBD1,few,TRBV6-4,CASSPGQGNYGYTF,TGTGCCAGCAGTCCGGGACAGGGGAACTATGGCTACACCTTC
TRBJ2-3,TRBD2,NA,TRBV2,CASSRGLAGGTDTQYF,TGTGCCAGCAGCCGGGGACTAGCGGGAGGAACAGATACGCAGTATTTT
TRBJ2-1,TRBD2,NA,TRBV5-1,CASTLSGAPNEQFF,TGCGCCAGCACCCTTAGCGGGGCCCCCAATGAGCAGTTCTTC
TRBJ1-4,NA,NA,TRBV6-1,CASSEARTLEKLFF,TGTGCCAGCAGTGAAGCGCGGACTTTAGAAAAACTGTTTTTT
TRBJ2-3,NA,NA,TRBV5-1,CASRRDADTQYF,TGCGCCAGCAGGCGGGACGCAGATACGCAGTATTTT
TRBJ1-2,TRBD1,NA,TRBV4-1,CASSQPGTESNWAGYTF,TGCGCCAGCAGCCAACCCGGGACAGAGTCAAATTGGGCTGGCTACACCTTC
TRBJ2-7,TRBD2,few,TRBV2,CASSRLAGGYEQYF,TGTGCCAGCAGTAGGCTAGCGGGAGGGTACGAGCAGTACTTC
TRBJ2-7,TRBD1,few,TRBV30,CAWSPLGQGLEQYF,TGTGCCTGGAGTCCTTTGGGACAGGGCCTCGAGCAGTACTTC
TRBJ1-1,TRBD1,NA,TRBV5-5,CASSWSGGSNTEAFF,TGTGCCAGCAGCTGGTCAGGGGGGTCGAACACTGAAGCTTTCTTT
TRBJ1-5,NA,NA,TRBV25-1,CASSEGDGGPQHF,TGTGCCAGCAGTGAGGGCGACGGGGGGCCCCAGCATTTT
TRBJ2-7,NA,NA,TRBV7-9,CASSLGSGGFNEQYF,TGTGCCAGCAGCTTAGGTTCGGGGGGCTTTAACGAGCAGTACTTC
TRBJ2-7,NA,few,TRBV2,CASSVVYEQYF,TGTGCCAGCAGCGTAGTATACGAGCAGTACTTC
TRBJ1-1,NA,NA,TRBV30,CAWSPEGWVTEAFF,TGTGCCTGGAGTCCGGAGGGTTGGGTCACTGAAGCTTTCTTT
TRBJ2-5,TRBD1,NA,TRBV4-1,CASSQGQKETQYF,TGCGCCAGCAGCCAGGGACAGAAAGAGACCCAGTACTTC
TRBJ2-7,TRBD1,few,TRBV29-1,CSVVGQGEAYEQYF,TGCAGCGTCGTGGGACAGGGGGAAGCCTACGAGCAGTACTTC
TRBJ1-5,TRBD1,NA,TRBV27,CASSLGTGRRDQPQHF,TGTGCCAGCAGTTTGGGGACAGGGCGGCGGGATCAGCCCCAGCATTTT
TRBJ1-2,NA,few,TRBV29-1,CSAYSRQDYGYTF,TGCAGCGCCTACAGTAGACAGGACTATGGCTACACCTTC
TRBJ2-3,TRBD1,NA,TRBV29-1,CSGDRDYTQYF,TGCAGCGGTGACAGGGATTATACGCAGTATTTT
TRBJ1-1,NA,few,TRBV13,CASSLDGRNTEAFF,TGTGCCAGCAGCCTCGATGGCAGGAACACTGAAGCTTTCTTT
TRBJ2-3,TRBD2,few,TRBV6-6,CASRGGPTDTQYF,TGTGCCAGCAGGGGAGGGCCCACAGATACGCAGTATTTT
TRBJ2-7,NA,NA,TRBV5-4,CASSAKPLEQYF,TGTGCCAGCAGCGCTAAGCCCCTCGAGCAGTACTTC
TRBJ1-5,NA,few,TRBV6-1,CASSVGRGQPQHF,TGTGCCAGCAGTGTCGGCAGAGGCCAGCCCCAGCATTTT
TRBJ1-4,NA,NA,TRBV7-9,CASSGRQAVDEKLFF,TGTGCCAGCAGCGGTCGACAGGCAGTGGATGAAAAACTGTTTTTT
TRBJ2-1,TRBD2,few,TRBV7-2,CASSRGGALNNEQFF,TGTGCCAGCAGCCGCGGGGGGGCCTTGAACAATGAGCAGTTCTTC
TRBJ2-3,NA,NA,TRBV2,CASSEVAAQAQYF,TGTGCCAGCAGTGAAGTGGCGGCACAGGCGCAGTATTTT
TRBJ2-7,TRBD1,NA,TRBV6-1,CASRAGTGSLYEQYF,TGTGCCAGCAGGGCCGGGACAGGGAGTCTCTACGAGCAGTACTTC
TRBJ1-2,NA,few,TRBV7-2,CASSFPLRPRGGYTF,TGTGCCAGCAGTTTCCCCCTTAGGCCTCGAGGTGGCTACACCTTC
TRBJ2-5,TRBD1,few,TRBV5-1,CASSLRTGGEETQYF,TGCGCCAGCAGCCTGAGGACAGGGGGCGAAGAGACCCAGTACTTC
TRBJ1-1,NA,NA,TRBV27,CASRTAGKPSTEAFF,TGTGCCAGCCGAACTGCCGGTAAGCCGAGCACTGAAGCTTTCTTT
TRBJ2-2,NA,NA,TRBV6-1,CAIDGGNTGELFF,TGTGCCATCGACGGGGGGAACACCGGGGAGCTGTTTTTT
TRBJ1-2,NA,few,TRBV2,CASKIGDRPNYGYTF,TGTGCCAGCAAGATCGGAGACAGGCCTAACTATGGCTACACCTTC
TRBJ2-1,NA,few,TRBV4-1,CASSQFETGGRDEQFF,TGCGCCAGCAGCCAATTTGAAACAGGGGGGAGGGATGAGCAGTTCTTC
TRBJ1-5,TRBD1,NA,TRBV28,CASGGQGYNQPQHF,TGTGCCAGTGGGGGACAGGGCTACAATCAGCCCCAGCATTTT
TRBJ2-7,TRBD1,NA,TRBV9,CASSVAKTGGEQYF,TGTGCCAGCAGCGTAGCCAAAACAGGGGGCGAGCAGTACTTC
TRBJ2-7,TRBD1,few,TRBV11-2,CASRSNRGRMSEQYF,TGTGCCAGCAGGTCTAACAGGGGGCGCATGAGCGAGCAGTACTTC
TRBJ2-3,NA,NA,TRBV25-1,CASSGLDTQYF,TGTGCCAGCAGTGGTCTAGATACGCAGTATTTT
TRBJ2-3,TRBD1,NA,TRBV5-1,CASSSPTRQGTQYF,TGCGCCAGCAGCTCACCTACCAGACAGGGGACGCAGTATTTT
TRBJ1-2,NA,NA,TRBV18,CASSPGPLGYTF,TGTGCCAGCTCACCTGGCCCTCTCGGCTACACCTTC
TRBJ1-1,NA,few,TRBV5-8,CASRPRGKNTEAFF,TGTGCCAGCAGGCCAAGGGGGAAAAACACTGAAGCTTTCTTT
TRBJ2-7,NA,few,TRBV6-5,CASRRQAEQYF,TGTGCCAGCAGGAGACAGGCCGAGCAGTACTTC
TRBJ2-7,NA,NA,TRBV9,CASSVDPGQRSAEQYF,TGTGCCAGCAGCGTAGACCCCGGACAGAGGAGCGCCGAGCAGTACTTC